Given below is one T cell receptor beta chain in context. These data are taken from a study of blood T cell repertoires in COVID-19. Overall study context: Both acute and convalescent COVID-19 samples were obtained from the United States, Italy and Spain. PBMCs, B-cell-depleted T cells, or T cells were the source of the cDNA or gDNA that made up the material.

Germline V gene data show CDR1 as MNHNY and CDR2 as SVGAGI (reference sequence). The CDR3 totals 15 residues. After removal of 6 bases from V and 0 bases from J, the junction contained 7 bases not matched to a gene. Generated by immunoSEQ multiplex PCR, the TCRdb table keeps only in-frame clones and is missing some. The sample has 490,000 or so clones, 75% to 90% seen once. This TCR was recovered from a woman aged 55-69 years who had recovered from COVID-19. The source material was PBMCs or T cells enriched from blood (not recorded which). The J gene is TRBJ2-7, the V gene TRBV6-6; 8 nucleotides match TRBD1. This CDR3 is CASRSTGAFSYEQYF. CDR3 DNA: TGTGCCAGCAGGTCGACAGGGGCCTTCTCCTACGAGCAGTACTTC.